This T cell receptor (beta chain) was identified during a study of T cell responses to AZD1222 COVID-19 vaccine. Study observations and caveats: Two AZD1222 doses significantly raised spike-specific TCR breadth and depth over controls.

This CDR3 is 19 amino acids long. V shed 4 bases and J 0 bases; nucleotides not matched to a gene: 8. Germline-derived CDR1 and CDR2 are MNHEY and SVGEGT. About this clone: Its matching antigen is unknown.

TCRdb's copy holds only in-frame clones and misses some; the assay was immunoSEQ multiplex PCR. This table holds about 150,000 clones, 90% to 95% found once. This chain joins TRBV6-2 or TRBV6-3 and TRBJ2-6, with 11 bases matching TRBD1. This sequence originates from an adult in good health. This specimen consisted of peripheral blood, obtained on day 0 of AZD1222 vaccination. CDR3 in DNA: TGTGCCAGCAGTTCTCTCCGGGACAGGGGGGCCTCTGGGGCCAACGTCCTGACTTTC. Translating gives CASSSLRDRGASGANVLTF.